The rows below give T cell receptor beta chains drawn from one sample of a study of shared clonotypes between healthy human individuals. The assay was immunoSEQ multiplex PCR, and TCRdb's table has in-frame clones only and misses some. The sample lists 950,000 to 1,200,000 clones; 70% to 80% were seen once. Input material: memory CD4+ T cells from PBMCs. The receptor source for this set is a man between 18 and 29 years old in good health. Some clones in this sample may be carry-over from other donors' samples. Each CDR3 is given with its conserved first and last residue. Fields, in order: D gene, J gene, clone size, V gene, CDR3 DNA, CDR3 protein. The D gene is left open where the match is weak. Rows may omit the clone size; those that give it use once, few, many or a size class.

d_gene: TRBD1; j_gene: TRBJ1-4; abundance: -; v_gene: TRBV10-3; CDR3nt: TGTGCCATCAGTGAGTCGGGACAGGGCTTGGTGGGAAAACTGTTTTTT; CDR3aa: CAISESGQGLVGKLFF
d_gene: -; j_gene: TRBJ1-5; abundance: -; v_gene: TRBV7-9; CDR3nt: TGTGCCAGCAGCTTCGGTGGGGATAATCAGCCCCAGCATTTT; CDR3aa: CASSFGGDNQPQHF
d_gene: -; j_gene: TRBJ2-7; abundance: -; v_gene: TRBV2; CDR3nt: TGTGCCAGCAGGGACAGTTACCACGAGCAGTACTTC; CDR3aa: CASRDSYHEQYF
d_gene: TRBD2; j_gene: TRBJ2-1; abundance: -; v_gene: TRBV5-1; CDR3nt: TGCGCCAGTCTTTTTACTAGCGGTTCCTACAATGAGCAGTTCTTC; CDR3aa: CASLFTSGSYNEQFF
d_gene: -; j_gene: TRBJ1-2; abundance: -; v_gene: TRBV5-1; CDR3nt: TGCGCCAGCAGCTTAGATGGGGGGACGTCGGGTCGCTACACCTTC; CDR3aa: CASSLDGGTSGRYTF
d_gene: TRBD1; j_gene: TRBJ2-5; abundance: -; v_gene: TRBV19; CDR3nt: TGTGCCAGTAAAGGGGGACAGGGCGAGCGGGCCCAGTACTTC; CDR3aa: CASKGGQGERAQYF
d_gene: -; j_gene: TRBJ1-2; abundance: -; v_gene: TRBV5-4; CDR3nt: TGTGCCAGCAGCGACGACATGGGGGGCGTACTCGGCTACACCTTC; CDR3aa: CASSDDMGGVLGYTF
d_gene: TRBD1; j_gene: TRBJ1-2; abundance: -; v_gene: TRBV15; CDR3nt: TGTGCCACCAGCAGAGTAGGGGGCGCATATGGCTACACCTTC; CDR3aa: CATSRVGGAYGYTF
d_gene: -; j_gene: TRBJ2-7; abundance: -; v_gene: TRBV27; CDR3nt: TGTGCCAGCAGCCCCTTGGGGGGTCCGCAGTACTTC; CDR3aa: CASSPLGGPQYF
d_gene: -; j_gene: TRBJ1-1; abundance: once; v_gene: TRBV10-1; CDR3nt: TGCGCCAGCAGCCGGGACGTCGTTTTAGGGAACACTGAAGCTTTCTTT; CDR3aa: CASSRDVVLGNTEAFF
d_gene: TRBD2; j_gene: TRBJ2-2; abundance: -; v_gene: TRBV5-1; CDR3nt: TGCGCCAGCAGCTTGGGGTTAGCGGGAAGCACCGGGGAGCTGTTTTTT; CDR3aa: CASSLGLAGSTGELFF
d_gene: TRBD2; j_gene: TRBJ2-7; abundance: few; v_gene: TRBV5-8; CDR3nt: TGTGCCAGCAGCTTGGCGGGAGGCGAGCAGTACTTC; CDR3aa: CASSLAGGEQYF
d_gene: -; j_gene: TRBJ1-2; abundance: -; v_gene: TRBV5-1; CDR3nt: TGCGCCAGCAACCCGGGTCTAGGTCAGCGTGGCTACACCTTC; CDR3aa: CASNPGLGQRGYTF
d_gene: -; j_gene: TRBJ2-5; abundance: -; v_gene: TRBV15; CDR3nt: TGTGCCACCAGCAGAGCCGTCCAGCAGACCCAGTACTTC; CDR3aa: CATSRAVQQTQYF
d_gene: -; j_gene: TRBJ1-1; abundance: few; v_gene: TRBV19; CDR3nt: TGTGCCAGTAGCCTTAGACCCGGGGACACTGAAGCTTTCTTT; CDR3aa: CASSLRPGDTEAFF
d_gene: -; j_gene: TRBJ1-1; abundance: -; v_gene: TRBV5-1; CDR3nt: TGCGCCAGCAGCCCAGGCGACGCGAACACTGAAGCTTTCTTT; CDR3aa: CASSPGDANTEAFF
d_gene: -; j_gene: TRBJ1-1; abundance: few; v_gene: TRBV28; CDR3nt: TGTGCCAGCAGTTTAGCCCAGCGAAACACTGAAGCTTTCTTT; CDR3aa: CASSLAQRNTEAFF
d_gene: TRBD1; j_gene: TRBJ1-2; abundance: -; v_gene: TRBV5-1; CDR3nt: TGCGCCAGCAGCTTGGCCACAGGGGATGGCTACACCTTC; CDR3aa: CASSLATGDGYTF
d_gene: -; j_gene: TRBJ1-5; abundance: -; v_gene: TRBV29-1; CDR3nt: TGCAGCGTTTCAGGGTCCCAGCCTTATAGCAATCAGCCCCAGCATTTT; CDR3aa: CSVSGSQPYSNQPQHF
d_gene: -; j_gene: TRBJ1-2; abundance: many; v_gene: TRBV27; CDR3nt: TGTGCCAGCAGATCCCTGCTCGGAGCTAACTATGGCTACACCTTC; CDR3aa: CASRSLLGANYGYTF
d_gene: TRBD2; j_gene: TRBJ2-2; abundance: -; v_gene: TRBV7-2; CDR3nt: TGTGCCAGCAGCTTAGGCGGGAGAGGGGCCGGGGAGCTGTTTTTT; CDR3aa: CASSLGGRGAGELFF
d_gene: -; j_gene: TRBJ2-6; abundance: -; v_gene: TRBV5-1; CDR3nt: TGCGCCAGCAGCTTGGAATTCTCCTCTGGGGCCAACGTCCTGACTTTC; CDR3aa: CASSLEFSSGANVLTF
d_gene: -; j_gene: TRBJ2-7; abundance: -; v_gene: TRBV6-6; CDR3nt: TGTGCCAGCAGTTACCCATCGGGATCGTTTTACGAGCAGTACTTC; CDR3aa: CASSYPSGSFYEQYF
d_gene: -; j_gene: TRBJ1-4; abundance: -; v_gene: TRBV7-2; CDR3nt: TGTGCCAGCAGCCAGGGACGGAAGAATGAAAAACTGTTTTTT; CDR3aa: CASSQGRKNEKLFF
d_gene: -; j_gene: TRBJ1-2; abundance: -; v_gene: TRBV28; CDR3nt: TGTGCCAGCAGCTTCCGCATGGCTTTCTATGGCTACACCTTC; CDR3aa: CASSFRMAFYGYTF
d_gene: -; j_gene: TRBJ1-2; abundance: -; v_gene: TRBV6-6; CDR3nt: TGTGCCAGCAGTTACTCGAGAGCCTCCTTCTATGGCTACACCTTC; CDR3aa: CASSYSRASFYGYTF
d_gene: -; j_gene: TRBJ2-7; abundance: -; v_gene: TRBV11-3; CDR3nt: TGTGCCAGCAGCTTACGTTGGCGAGGTGAGCAGTACTTC; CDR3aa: CASSLRWRGEQYF
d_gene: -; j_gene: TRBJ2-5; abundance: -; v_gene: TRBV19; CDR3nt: TGTGCCAGTAGTATAGTTACGGCAGAGACCCAGTACTTC; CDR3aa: CASSIVTAETQYF
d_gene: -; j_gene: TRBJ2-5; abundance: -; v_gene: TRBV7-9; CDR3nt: TGTGCCAGCAGCCCCCTAGAGACCCAGTACTTC; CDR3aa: CASSPLETQYF
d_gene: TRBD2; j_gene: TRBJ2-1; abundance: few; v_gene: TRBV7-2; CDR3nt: TGTGCCAGCAGCCCCGAATGGACTAGCGGGAGGCCAAACAATGAGCAGTTCTTC; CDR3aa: CASSPEWTSGRPNNEQFF
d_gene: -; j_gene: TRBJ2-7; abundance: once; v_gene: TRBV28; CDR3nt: TGTGCCAGCAGTCGGACTTCGCTTTACGAGCAGTACTTC; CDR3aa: CASSRTSLYEQYF
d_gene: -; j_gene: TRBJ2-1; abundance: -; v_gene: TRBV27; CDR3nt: TGTGCCAGCAGTTTAAGGCCCCCCGCTGCGGGCTCCTACAATGAGCAGTTCTTC; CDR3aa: CASSLRPPAAGSYNEQFF
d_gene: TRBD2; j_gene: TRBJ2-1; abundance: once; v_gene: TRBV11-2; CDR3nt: TGTGCCAGCAGCTCGGGGACTAGCAGCTACAATGAGCAGTTCTTC; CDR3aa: CASSSGTSSYNEQFF
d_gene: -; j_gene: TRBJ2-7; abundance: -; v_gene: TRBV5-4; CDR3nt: TGTGCCAGCAGCTTGGGTATGGGCGAGCAGTACTTC; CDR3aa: CASSLGMGEQYF
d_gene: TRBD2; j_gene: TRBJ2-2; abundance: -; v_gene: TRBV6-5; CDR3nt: TGTGCCAGCACCTCACCCGCGGGAGCCACCGGGGAGCTGTTTTTT; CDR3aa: CASTSPAGATGELFF
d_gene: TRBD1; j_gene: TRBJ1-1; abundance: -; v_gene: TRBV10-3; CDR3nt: TGTGCCATCAGTGAGGAGGGGGCGGTTATGAACACTGAAGCTTTCTTT; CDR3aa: CAISEEGAVMNTEAFF
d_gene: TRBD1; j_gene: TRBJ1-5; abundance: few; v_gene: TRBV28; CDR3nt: TGTGCCAGCAGCCCCCCCTGGACAGGGGCTAGCAATCAGCCCCAGCATTTT; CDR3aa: CASSPPWTGASNQPQHF
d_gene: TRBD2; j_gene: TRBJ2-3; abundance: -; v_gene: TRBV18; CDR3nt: TGTGCCAGCTCACCACCGGAGGCTAGCGGGAGATTGTGGACGCAGTATTTT; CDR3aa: CASSPPEASGRLWTQYF
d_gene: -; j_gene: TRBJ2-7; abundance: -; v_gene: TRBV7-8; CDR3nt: TGTGCCAGCAGCCGCTTTTCAGGGAACGAGCAGTACTTC; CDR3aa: CASSRFSGNEQYF
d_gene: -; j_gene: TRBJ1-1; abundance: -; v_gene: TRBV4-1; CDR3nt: TGCGCCAGCAGCCAAGACTGGGTGAACACTGAAGCTTTCTTT; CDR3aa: CASSQDWVNTEAFF
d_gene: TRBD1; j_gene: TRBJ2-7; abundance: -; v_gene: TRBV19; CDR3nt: TGTGCCAGTAGTCCCTGGACAGGGGACTACGAGCAGTACTTC; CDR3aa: CASSPWTGDYEQYF
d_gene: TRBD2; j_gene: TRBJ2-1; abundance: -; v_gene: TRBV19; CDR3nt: TGTGCCAGTAGCCGCGGGGGGCGGGAGCTGCAGTTCTTC; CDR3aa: CASSRGGRELQFF
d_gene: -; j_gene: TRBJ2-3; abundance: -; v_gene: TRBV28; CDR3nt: TGTGCCAGCAGTTTAGGGGGGACTAGCACAGATACGCAGTATTTT; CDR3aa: CASSLGGTSTDTQYF
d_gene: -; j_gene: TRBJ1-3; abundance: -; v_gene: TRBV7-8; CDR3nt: TGTGCCAGCAGCGGGAGGACCTCAAACACCATATGTTTT; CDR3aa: CASSGRTSNTICF
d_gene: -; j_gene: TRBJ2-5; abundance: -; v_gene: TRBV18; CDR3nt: TGTGCCAGCTCACCGGGGGGGGCTGAGGAGACCCAGTACTTC; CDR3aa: CASSPGGAEETQYF
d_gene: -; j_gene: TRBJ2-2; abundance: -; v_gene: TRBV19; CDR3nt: TGTGCCAGTAGCTCGACAGGGACTACCGGGGAGCTGTTTTTT; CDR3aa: CASSSTGTTGELFF
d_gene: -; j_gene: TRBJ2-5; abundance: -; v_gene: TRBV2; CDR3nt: TGTGCCAGCAGTCCCACAGGGGAGGGAGAGACCCAGTACTTC; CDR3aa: CASSPTGEGETQYF
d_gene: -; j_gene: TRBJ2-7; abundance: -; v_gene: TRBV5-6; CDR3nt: TGTGCCAGCAGTGCCGACAGCTACGGGGCTAACTTC; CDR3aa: CASSADSYGANF